This T cell receptor (beta chain) is drawn from a study of blood T cells in healthy people across ages. Each donor's blood draw was 7.5 to 10 milliliters of peripheral blood. A second PCR, run for roughly 7 to 11 cycles, used a sample-barcoded 5' primer plus a J-beta primer mix. From the 5' RACE reads, TCRdb called clonotypes with MiXCR, one entry per CDR3 protein. The table includes about 1 million distinct CDR3 sequences, roughly 45% detected once. Study-level points and caveats: Percentage of naive T cells showed a strong correlation with TCR beta diversity.

Points on this clonotype: Its antigen remains unidentified.

Germline CDR1 reads SQVTM; CDR2 reads ANQGSEA. The length of the CDR3 is 10 residues. Trimming cost V 3 bases and J 4 bases, with 3 bases left between them. The source material was blood. This sequence was found in a woman aged 60 to 75 in good health. The gene calls are TRBV29-1 and TRBJ1-1; no definite D call. CDR3 in amino acids: CSVEITEAFF. The CDR3 DNA follows: TGCAGCGTTGAGATCACTGAAGCTTTCTTT.